This T cell receptor beta chain emerged from a study of blood T cell repertoires in COVID-19. The CDR3 has 14 amino acids. V lost 5 bases and J lost 0, with 11 bases in between. Germline V gives CDR1 SQVTM, CDR2 ANQGSEA. Profiling relied on immunoSEQ multiplex PCR, and the TCRdb table lists in-frame clones only, not all of them. The data contain approximately 29,000 clones, roughly 91% of them singletons. Input material: peripheral blood. The sequence came from a man between 65 and 85 years old with active COVID-19. The chain joins TRBV29-1 to TRBJ2-1, with a tentative D call TRBD2 (5 bases). CDR3 loop: CSVQGGSSYNEQFF. The DNA for the CDR3 is TGCAGCGTTCAAGGTGGGAGCTCCTACAATGAGCAGTTCTTC.